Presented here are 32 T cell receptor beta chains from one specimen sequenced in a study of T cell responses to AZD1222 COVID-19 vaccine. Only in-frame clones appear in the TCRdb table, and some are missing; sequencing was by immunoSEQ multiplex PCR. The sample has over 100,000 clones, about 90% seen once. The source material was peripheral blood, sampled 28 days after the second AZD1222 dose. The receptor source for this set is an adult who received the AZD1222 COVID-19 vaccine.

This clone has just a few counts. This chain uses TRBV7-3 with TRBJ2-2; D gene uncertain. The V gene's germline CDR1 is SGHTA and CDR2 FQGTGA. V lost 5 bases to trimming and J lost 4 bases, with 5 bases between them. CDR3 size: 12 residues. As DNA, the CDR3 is TGTGCCAGCAGCCCTAGCACCGGGGAGCTGTTTTTT. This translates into CASSPSTGELFF.

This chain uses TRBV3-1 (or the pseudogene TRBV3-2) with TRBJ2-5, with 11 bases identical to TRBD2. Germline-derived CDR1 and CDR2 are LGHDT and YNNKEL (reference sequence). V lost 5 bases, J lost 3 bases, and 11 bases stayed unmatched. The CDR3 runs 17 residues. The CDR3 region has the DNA TGTGCCAGCAGCGCGCGTTCCGGGACTAGCGGAAAAGAGACCCAGTACTTC. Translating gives CASSARSGTSGKETQYF.

CDR3 in amino acids: CASSLEQGGGSYEQYF. DNA for the CDR3: TGTGCCAGCAGCTTGGAACAGGGTGGGGGCTCCTACGAGCAGTACTTC. J is TRBJ2-7 and V is TRBV5-4; TRBD1 is a possible D gene (6 bases). This CDR3 spans 16 amino acids. The germline V and J ends were trimmed by 0 bases and 0 bases, with 13 bases remaining between them. The germline V gene has CDR1 SGHNT and CDR2 YYREEE (reference sequence).

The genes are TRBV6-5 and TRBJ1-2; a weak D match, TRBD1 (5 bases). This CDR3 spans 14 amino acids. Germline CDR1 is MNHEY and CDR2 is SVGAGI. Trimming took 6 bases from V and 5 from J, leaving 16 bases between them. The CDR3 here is CASRVGRGLYGYTF. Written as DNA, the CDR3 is TGTGCCAGCAGAGTGGGACGGGGACTATATGGCTACACCTTC.

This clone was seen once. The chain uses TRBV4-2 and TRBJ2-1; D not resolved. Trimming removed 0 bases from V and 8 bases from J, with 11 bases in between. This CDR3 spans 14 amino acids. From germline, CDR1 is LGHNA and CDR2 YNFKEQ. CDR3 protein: CASSQEFTGDEQFF. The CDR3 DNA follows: TGTGCCAGCAGCCAAGAGTTTACGGGCGATGAGCAGTTCTTC.

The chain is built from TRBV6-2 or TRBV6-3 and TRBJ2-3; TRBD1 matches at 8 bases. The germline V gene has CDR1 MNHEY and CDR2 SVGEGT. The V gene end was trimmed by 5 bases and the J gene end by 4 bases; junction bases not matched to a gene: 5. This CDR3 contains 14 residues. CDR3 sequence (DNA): TGTGCCAGCAGTCTCCAGGGGGCCGCAGATACGCAGTATTTT. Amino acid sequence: CASSLQGAADTQYF.

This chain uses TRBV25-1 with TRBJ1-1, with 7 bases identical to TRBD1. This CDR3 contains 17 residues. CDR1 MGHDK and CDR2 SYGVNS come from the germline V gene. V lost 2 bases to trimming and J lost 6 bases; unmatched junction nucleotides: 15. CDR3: CASSEGWVSTGPPEAFF. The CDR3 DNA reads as TGTGCCAGCAGTGAAGGGTGGGTTTCGACAGGGCCGCCTGAAGCTTTCTTT.

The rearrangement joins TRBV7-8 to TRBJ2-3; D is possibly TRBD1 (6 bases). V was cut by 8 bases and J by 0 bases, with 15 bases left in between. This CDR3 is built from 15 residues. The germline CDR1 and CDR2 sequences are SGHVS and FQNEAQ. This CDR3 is CASRIRDTSTDTQYF. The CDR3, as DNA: TGTGCCAGCCGGATCAGGGACACAAGCACAGATACGCAGTATTTT.

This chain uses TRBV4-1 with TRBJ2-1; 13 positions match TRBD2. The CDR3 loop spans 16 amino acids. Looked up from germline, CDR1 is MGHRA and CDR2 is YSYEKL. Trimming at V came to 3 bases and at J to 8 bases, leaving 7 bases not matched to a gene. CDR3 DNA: TGCGCCAGCAGCCAGCACGGGACTAGCGGGGACGATGAGCAGTTCTTC. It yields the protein CASSQHGTSGDDEQFF.

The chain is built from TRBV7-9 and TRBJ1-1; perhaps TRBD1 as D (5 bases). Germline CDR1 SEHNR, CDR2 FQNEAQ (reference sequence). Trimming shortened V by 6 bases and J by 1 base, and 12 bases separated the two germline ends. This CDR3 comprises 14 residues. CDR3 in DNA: TGTGCCAGCAGGGGCGGGGCGCCGAACACTGAAGCTTTCTTT. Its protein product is CASRGGAPNTEAFF. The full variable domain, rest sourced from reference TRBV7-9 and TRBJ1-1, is DTGVSQNPRHKITKRGQNVTFRCDPISEHNRLYWYRQTLGQGPEFLTYFQNEAQLEKSRLLSDRFSAERPKGSFSTLEIQRTEQGDSAMYLCASRGGAPNTEAFFGQGTRLTVV.

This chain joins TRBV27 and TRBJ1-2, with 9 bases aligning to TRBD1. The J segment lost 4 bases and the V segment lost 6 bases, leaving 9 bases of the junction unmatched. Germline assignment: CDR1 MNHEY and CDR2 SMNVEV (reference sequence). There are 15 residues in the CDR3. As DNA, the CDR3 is TGTGCCAGCAGCACCACCGGGACAGGGTTCTATGGCTACACCTTC. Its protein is CASSTTGTGFYGYTF.

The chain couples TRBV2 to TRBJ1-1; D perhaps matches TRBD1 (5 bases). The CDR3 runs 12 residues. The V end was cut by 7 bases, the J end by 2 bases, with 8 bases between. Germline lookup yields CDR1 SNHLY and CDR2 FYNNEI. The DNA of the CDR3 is TGTGCCAGCATCCGGGACAACACTGAAGCTTTCTTT. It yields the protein CASIRDNTEAFF.

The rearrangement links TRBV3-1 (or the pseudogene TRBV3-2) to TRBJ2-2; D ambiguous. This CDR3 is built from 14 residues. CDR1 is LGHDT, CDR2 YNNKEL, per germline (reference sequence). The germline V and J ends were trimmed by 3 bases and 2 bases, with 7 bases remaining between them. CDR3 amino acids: CASSQLSNTGELFF. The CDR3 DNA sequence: TGTGCCAGCAGCCAGCTTTCCAACACCGGGGAGCTGTTTTTT.

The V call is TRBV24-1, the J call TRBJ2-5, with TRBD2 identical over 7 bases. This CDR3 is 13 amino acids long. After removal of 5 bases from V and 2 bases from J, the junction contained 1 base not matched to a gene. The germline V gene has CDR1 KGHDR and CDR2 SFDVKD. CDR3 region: CATSAAGQETQYF. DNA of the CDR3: TGTGCCACCAGTGCAGCGGGACAAGAGACCCAGTACTTC.

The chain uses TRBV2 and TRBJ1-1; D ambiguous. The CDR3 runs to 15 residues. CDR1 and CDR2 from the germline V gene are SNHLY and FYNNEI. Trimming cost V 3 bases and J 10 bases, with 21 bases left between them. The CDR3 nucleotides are TGTGCCAGCAGTGATAGTACGCGGAGTAGATCTGGAGCTTTCTTT. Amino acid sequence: CASSDSTRSRSGAFF.

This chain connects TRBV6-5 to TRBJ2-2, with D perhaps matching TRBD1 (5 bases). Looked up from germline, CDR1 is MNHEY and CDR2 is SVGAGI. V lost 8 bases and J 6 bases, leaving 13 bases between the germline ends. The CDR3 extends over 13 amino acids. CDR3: CASGPRVPGELFF. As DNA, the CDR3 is TGTGCCAGCGGTCCCAGGGTACCCGGGGAGCTGTTTTTT.

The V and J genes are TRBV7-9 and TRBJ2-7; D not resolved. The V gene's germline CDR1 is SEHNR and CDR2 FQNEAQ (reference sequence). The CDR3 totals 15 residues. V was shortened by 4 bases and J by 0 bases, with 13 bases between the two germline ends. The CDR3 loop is CASSSTGVNSYEQYF. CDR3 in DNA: TGTGCCAGCAGCTCCACTGGGGTAAACTCCTACGAGCAGTACTTC.

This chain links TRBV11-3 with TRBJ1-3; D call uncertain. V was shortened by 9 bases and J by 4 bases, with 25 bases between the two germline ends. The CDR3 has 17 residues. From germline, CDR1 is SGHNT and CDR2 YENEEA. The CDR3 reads CARGWRDRMSSGNTIYF. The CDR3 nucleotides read TGTGCCAGGGGGTGGCGGGATAGAATGTCGTCCGGAAACACCATATATTTT.

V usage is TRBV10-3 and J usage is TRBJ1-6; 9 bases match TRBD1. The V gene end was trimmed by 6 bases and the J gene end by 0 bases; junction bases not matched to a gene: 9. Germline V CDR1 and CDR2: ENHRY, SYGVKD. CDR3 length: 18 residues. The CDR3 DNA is TGTGCCATCAGCACGGGACAGGGCGGTGGCTCCTATAATTCACCCCTCCACTTT. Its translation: CAISTGQGGGSYNSPLHF.

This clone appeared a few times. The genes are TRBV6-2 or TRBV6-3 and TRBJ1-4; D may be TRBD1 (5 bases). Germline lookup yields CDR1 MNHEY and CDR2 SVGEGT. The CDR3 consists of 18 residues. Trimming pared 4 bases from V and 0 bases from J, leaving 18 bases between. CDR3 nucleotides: TGTGCCAGCAGTTCGAAGGGAGAAAGGGGCCCAACTAATGAAAAACTGTTTTTT. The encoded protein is CASSSKGERGPTNEKLFF.

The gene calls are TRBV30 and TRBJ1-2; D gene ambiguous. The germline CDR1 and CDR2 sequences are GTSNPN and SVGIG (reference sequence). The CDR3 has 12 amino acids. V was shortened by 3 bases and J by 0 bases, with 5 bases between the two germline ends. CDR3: CAWSHTNYGYTF. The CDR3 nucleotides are TGTGCCTGGAGCCACACTAACTATGGCTACACCTTC.

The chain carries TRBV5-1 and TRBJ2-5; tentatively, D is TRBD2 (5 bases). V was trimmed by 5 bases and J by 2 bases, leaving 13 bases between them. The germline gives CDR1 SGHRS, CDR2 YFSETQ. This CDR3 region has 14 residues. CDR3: CASSGAGVQETQYF. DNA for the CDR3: TGCGCCAGCAGTGGTGCGGGCGTACAAGAGACCCAGTACTTC.

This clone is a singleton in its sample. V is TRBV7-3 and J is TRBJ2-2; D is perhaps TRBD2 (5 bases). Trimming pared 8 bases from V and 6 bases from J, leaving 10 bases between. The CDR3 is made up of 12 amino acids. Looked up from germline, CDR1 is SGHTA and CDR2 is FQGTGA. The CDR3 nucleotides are TGTGCCAGCGGTAGAGGGTCCGGGGAGCTGTTTTTT. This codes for CASGRGSGELFF. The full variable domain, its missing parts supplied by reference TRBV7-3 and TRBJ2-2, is GAGVSQTPSNKVTEKGKYVELRCDPISGHTALYWYRQSLGQGPEFLIYFQGTGAADDSGLPNDRFFAVRPEGSVSTLKIQRTERGDSAVYLCASGRGSGELFFGEGSRLTVL.

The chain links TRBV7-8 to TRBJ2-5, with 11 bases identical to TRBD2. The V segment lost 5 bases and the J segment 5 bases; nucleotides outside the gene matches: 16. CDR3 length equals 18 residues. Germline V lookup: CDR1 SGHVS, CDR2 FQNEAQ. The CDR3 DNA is TGTGCCAGCAGCCGAGTAGCTCCTAGCGGGGGGCCGTGGGAGACCCAGTACTTC. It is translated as CASSRVAPSGGPWETQYF.

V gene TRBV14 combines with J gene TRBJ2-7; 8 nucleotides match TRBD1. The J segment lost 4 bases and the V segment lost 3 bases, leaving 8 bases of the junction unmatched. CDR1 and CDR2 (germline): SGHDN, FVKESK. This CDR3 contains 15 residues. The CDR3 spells CASSQTRDRRYEQYF. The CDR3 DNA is TGTGCCAGCAGCCAGACCCGGGACAGGCGGTACGAGCAGTACTTC.

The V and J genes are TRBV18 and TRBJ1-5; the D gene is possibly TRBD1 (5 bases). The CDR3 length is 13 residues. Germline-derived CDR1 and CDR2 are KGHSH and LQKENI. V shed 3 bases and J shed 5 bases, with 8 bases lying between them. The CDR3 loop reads CASSPSGDQPQHF. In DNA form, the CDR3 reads TGTGCCAGCTCACCCTCGGGGGATCAGCCCCAGCATTTT. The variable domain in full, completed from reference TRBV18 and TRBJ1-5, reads NAGVMQNPRHLVRRRGQEARLRCSPMKGHSHVYWYRQLPEEGLKFMVYLQKENIIDESGMPKERFSAEFPKEGPSILRIQQVVRGDSAAYFCASSPSGDQPQHFGDGTRLSIL.

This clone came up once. The chain's CDR3 is CASSYSTSLYSPLHF. The CDR3 bases are TGTGCCAGCAGTTACTCGACCAGCCTATATTCACCCCTCCACTTT. The chain combines TRBV6-6 with TRBJ1-6; no clear D gene. Trimming shortened V by 0 bases and J by 8 bases, and 11 bases separated the two germline ends. Germline V gene data show CDR1 as MNHNY and CDR2 as SVGAGI (reference sequence). CDR3 length equals 15 residues.

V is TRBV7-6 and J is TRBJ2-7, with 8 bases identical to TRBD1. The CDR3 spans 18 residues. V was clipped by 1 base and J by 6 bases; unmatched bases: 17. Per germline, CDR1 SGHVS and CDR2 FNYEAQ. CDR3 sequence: CASSLEVWRGQGRGEQYF. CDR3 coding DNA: TGTGCCAGCAGCTTAGAAGTGTGGAGAGGACAGGGAAGGGGCGAGCAGTACTTC.

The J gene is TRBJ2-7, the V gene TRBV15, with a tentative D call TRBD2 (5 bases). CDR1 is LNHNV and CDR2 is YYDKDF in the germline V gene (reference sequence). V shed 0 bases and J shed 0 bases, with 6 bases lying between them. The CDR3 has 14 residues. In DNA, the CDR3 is TGTGCCACCAGCAGAGATCGGGGCTCCTACGAGCAGTACTTC. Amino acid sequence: CATSRDRGSYEQYF.

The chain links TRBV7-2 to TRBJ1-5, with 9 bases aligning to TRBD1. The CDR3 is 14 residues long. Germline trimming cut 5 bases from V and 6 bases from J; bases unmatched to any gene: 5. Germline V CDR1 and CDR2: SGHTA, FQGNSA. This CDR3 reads CASSPGDRVQPQHF. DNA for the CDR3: TGTGCCAGCAGCCCCGGGGACAGGGTTCAGCCCCAGCATTTT.

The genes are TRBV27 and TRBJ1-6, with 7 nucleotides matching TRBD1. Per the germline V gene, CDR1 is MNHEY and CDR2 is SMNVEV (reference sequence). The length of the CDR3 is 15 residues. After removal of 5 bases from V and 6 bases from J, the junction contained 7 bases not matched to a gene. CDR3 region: CASSPRQGPNSPLHF. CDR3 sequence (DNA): TGTGCCAGCAGTCCTCGACAGGGTCCTAATTCACCCCTCCACTTT.

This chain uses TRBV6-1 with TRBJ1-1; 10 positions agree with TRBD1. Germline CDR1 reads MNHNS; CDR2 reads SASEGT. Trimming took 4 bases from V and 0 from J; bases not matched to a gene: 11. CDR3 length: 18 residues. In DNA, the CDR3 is TGTGCCAGCAGTGGGTTCCCGGGACAGGGGATTTTGAACACTGAAGCTTTCTTT. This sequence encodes CASSGFPGQGILNTEAFF.